These 26 T cell receptor beta chains were all obtained from the same sample, sequenced in a study of PD-1 blockade in classical Hodgkin lymphoma. Sequenced by immunoSEQ multiplex PCR; TCRdb stores in-frame clones only, minus some. The sample has around 27,000 clones, approximately 89% seen once. As to time point: newly diagnosed, previously untreated cHL patient sample. Source material: peripheral blood mononuclear cells (PBMCs). The receptors were gathered from a human donor with classical Hodgkin lymphoma.

The chain couples TRBV18 to TRBJ1-1, with D maybe TRBD1 (5 bases). Trimming left V 3 bases short and J 1 base short, with 12 bases between. Germline V gene sequence: CDR1 KGHSH, CDR2 LQKENI. The CDR3 loop spans 15 amino acids. The CDR3 here is CASSPRDEKNTEAFF. The CDR3 DNA follows: TGTGCCAGCTCACCCCGGGACGAAAAGAACACTGAAGCTTTCTTT.

The V gene is TRBV6-6, the J gene TRBJ1-1; no clear D gene. There are 14 residues in the CDR3. Germline V lookup: CDR1 MNHNY, CDR2 SVGAGI (reference sequence). The V and J ends lost 6 bases and 3 bases respectively, with 14 bases between them. CDR3 sequence: CASRPIFRDTEAFF. The CDR3, as DNA: TGTGCCAGCAGGCCGATTTTTCGGGACACTGAAGCTTTCTTT.

V is TRBV27 and J is TRBJ2-7, with TRBD1 identical over 7 bases. Germline CDR1 reads MNHEY; CDR2 reads SMNVEV (reference sequence). The CDR3 contains 13 residues. V was pared by 6 bases and J by 3 bases, with 5 bases of the junction left unmatched. The CDR3 coding sequence is TGTGCCAGCAGAAGAAACAGGGGCTACGAGCAGTACTTC. This sequence encodes CASRRNRGYEQYF.

This clone was seen a handful of times. The chain has TRBV7-8 and TRBJ2-3; 7 nucleotides align to TRBD1. Germline lookup yields CDR1 SGHVS and CDR2 FQNEAQ. Trimming at V came to 4 bases and at J to 3 bases, leaving 7 bases not matched to a gene. The CDR3 covers 15 residues. This chain's CDR3 is CASSSQGVGTDTQYF. The DNA for the CDR3 is TGTGCCAGCAGCTCCCAGGGGGTGGGGACAGATACGCAGTATTTT.

J is TRBJ2-5 and V is TRBV5-1, with D tentatively TRBD1 or TRBD2 (5 bases each). The CDR3 has 14 residues. CDR1 is SGHRS, CDR2 YFSETQ, per germline. Between the trimmed V and J ends, which lost 2 bases and 4 bases, there was a span of 12 bases. CDR3 sequence: CASSFGAGRETQYF. The CDR3 region has the DNA TGCGCCAGCAGCTTCGGGGCAGGGAGAGAGACCCAGTACTTC.

This clone was recorded once. J is TRBJ2-7 and V is TRBV28; the D call may be TRBD1 or TRBD2 (5 bases each). Trimming took off 5 bases at V and 1 base at J, with 15 bases between the two ends. CDR1 and CDR2 from the germline V gene are MDHEN and SYDVKM. The CDR3 is made up of 15 amino acids. This CDR3 is CASSLPGRNSYEQYF. CDR3 nucleotide sequence: TGTGCCAGCAGTCTACCGGGACGGAATTCCTACGAGCAGTACTTC.

The rearrangement uses TRBV10-3 and TRBJ1-3, with a tentative D call TRBD1 (5 bases). V dropped 1 base and J dropped 0 bases, with 7 bases sitting between them. Per the germline V gene, CDR1 is ENHRY and CDR2 is SYGVKD. The CDR3 covers 15 residues. CDR3 sequence (DNA): TGTGCCATCAGTGAGTTTGGGGGCTCTGGAAACACCATATATTTT. This translates into CAISEFGGSGNTIYF.

The rearrangement links TRBV4-1 to TRBJ2-1; the D gene is possibly TRBD1 (6 bases). Germline CDR1 is MGHRA and CDR2 is YSYEKL. Trimming pared 2 bases from V and 5 bases from J, leaving 22 bases between. The CDR3 sequence is 18 residues long. DNA for the CDR3: TGCGCCAGCAGCCAATACGCCCAAAGGGGGAGCCGAAACAATGAGCAGTTCTTC. Translated, it gives CASSQYAQRGSRNNEQFF.

The chain couples TRBV18 to TRBJ2-3; 11 nucleotides align to TRBD2. The ends lost 2 bases at V and 2 bases at J; junction bases unmatched: 3. This CDR3 is built from 16 residues. The germline CDR1 and CDR2 sequences are KGHSH and LQKENI. The CDR3 is CASSPKLAGATDTQYF. CDR3 nucleotides: TGTGCCAGCTCACCAAAACTAGCGGGAGCCACAGATACGCAGTATTTT.

This clone was recorded once. V usage is TRBV28 and J usage is TRBJ1-1, with 9 bases identical to TRBD1. The V gene end was trimmed by 6 bases and the J gene end by 7 bases; junction bases not matched to a gene: 15. From germline, CDR1 is MDHEN and CDR2 SYDVKM. CDR3 length: 16 residues. The DNA for the CDR3 is TGTGCCAGCAGCCTACCCTCGACAGGGGGGTATGGTGAAGCTTTCTTT. It translates to CASSLPSTGGYGEAFF.

The gene calls are TRBV28 and TRBJ2-5; D remains ambiguous. The CDR3 runs 14 residues. In germline, CDR1 is MDHEN, CDR2 SYDVKM. Trimming shortened V by 6 bases and J by 1 base, and 12 bases separated the two germline ends. In DNA, the CDR3 is TGTGCCAGCAGCCCGTCAGGAATCCAAGAGACCCAGTACTTC. This translates into CASSPSGIQETQYF.

This clone has only one observation. The chain carries TRBV7-2 and TRBJ2-7; D is unclear. Deletions cut 5 bases from V and 4 bases from J, with 9 bases between. The CDR3 totals 12 residues. Germline CDR1 is SGHTA and CDR2 is FQGNSA. The CDR3 reads CASSKPGYEQYF. CDR3 sequence (DNA): TGTGCCAGCAGCAAACCCGGTTACGAGCAGTACTTC.

This clone was found once. The genes are TRBV5-1 and TRBJ2-6; D unresolved. V lost 0 bases, J lost 8 bases, and 21 bases lay in between. The germline CDR1 and CDR2 sequences are SGHRS and YFSETQ. This CDR3 is 18 amino acids long. The CDR3 DNA reads TGCGCCAGCAGCTTGGCAAAGGGCTATCTCTCTGACACCAACGTCCTGACTTTC. Its translation: CASSLAKGYLSDTNVLTF.

The chain uses TRBV6-5 and TRBJ2-7; 8 positions agree with TRBD1. V was pared by 6 bases and J by 2 bases, with 6 bases of the junction left unmatched. The CDR3 consists of 14 residues. The germline V gene has CDR1 MNHEY and CDR2 SVGAGI. CDR3 in DNA: TGTGCCAGCAGACGGACAGGGAGGACCTACGAGCAGTACTTC. Amino acids: CASRRTGRTYEQYF.

The chain carries TRBV7-2 and TRBJ1-5; 11 bases agree with TRBD1. V lost 5 bases, J lost 1 base, and 4 bases stayed unmatched. Germline V gene data show CDR1 as SGHTA and CDR2 as FQGNSA. CDR3 length: 16 amino acids. CDR3 nucleotide sequence: TGTGCCAGCAGCCCCGGACAGGGGGCAAGCAATCAGCCCCAGCATTTT. Amino acid sequence: CASSPGQGASNQPQHF.

The chain couples TRBV28 to TRBJ1-3; weak D call: TRBD1 (6 bases). The CDR3 runs to 17 residues. V gave up 4 bases and J gave up 0 bases, with 16 bases separating them. Germline V lookup: CDR1 MDHEN, CDR2 SYDVKM. The CDR3 loop reads CASSSRGRRGSGNTIYF. In nucleotides, the CDR3 is TGTGCCAGCAGTTCGAGGGGCCGCAGGGGCTCTGGAAACACCATATATTTT. Drawing the rest from reference TRBV28 and TRBJ1-3, the complete variable domain is DVKVTQSSRYLVKRTGEKVFLECVQDMDHENMFWYRQDPGLGLRLIYFSYDVKMKEKGDIPEGYSVSREKKERFSLILESASTNQTSMYLCASSSRGRRGSGNTIYFGEGSWLTVV.

In the case of this clone: A much bigger clone sits one base away, suggesting this may be a read error. The rearrangement links TRBV7-2 to TRBJ2-7; TRBD2 is a possible D gene (7 bases). The V gene lost 1 base and the J gene lost 0 bases, with 10 bases spanning the gap. Germline V gives CDR1 SGHTA, CDR2 FQGNSA. The CDR3 runs 15 residues. CDR3 nucleotides: TGTGCCAGCAGCTTAGAGGGGGGGAGCTCCTACGAGCAGTACTTC. It encodes CASSLEGGSSYEQYF.

The chain recombines TRBV19 with TRBJ2-2; 10 bases align to TRBD2. Germline V lookup: CDR1 LNHDA, CDR2 SQIVND (reference sequence). The length of the CDR3 is 17 residues. With V trimmed by 2 bases and J by 2 bases, 5 bases remained unmatched. The CDR3 nucleotides read TGTGCCAGTAGTATATTAGCGGGAGGACCTAACACCGGGGAGCTGTTTTTT. Amino acids: CASSILAGGPNTGELFF.

V and J are TRBV5-6 and TRBJ2-1, with D perhaps matching TRBD1 (6 bases). CDR1 SGHDT and CDR2 YYEEEE come from the germline V gene. The CDR3 is 12 amino acids. Trimming removed 2 bases at V and 6 bases at J, with 6 bases between. The CDR3 nucleotides read TGTGCCAGCAGCTTAGGGGGCAATGAGCAGTTCTTC. Its protein is CASSLGGNEQFF.

The chain uses TRBV9 and TRBJ2-7; possible D gene TRBD2, 5 bases. CDR1 and CDR2 (germline): SGDLS, YYNGEE. The CDR3 runs 13 residues. V was shortened by 0 bases and J by 9 bases, with 13 bases between the two germline ends. CDR3 sequence reads: CASSVGESGMQYF. The CDR3 DNA sequence: TGTGCCAGCAGCGTAGGCGAGTCGGGGATGCAGTACTTC.

The CDR3 sequence is CASSIGIAGNQPQHF. CDR3 in DNA: TGTGCCAGTAGTATTGGCATAGCGGGCAATCAGCCCCAGCATTTT. The chain combines TRBV19 with TRBJ1-5; no firm D call. The CDR3 runs 15 residues. Germline V CDR1 and CDR2: LNHDA, SQIVND (reference sequence). Trimming pared 3 bases from V and 2 bases from J, leaving 11 bases between.

This clone was counted a few times. The rearrangement links TRBV19 to TRBJ2-6; maybe TRBD2 (5 bases). This CDR3 spans 14 amino acids. Germline V gene lookup returns CDR1 LNHDA and CDR2 SQIVND (reference sequence). V lost 5 bases, J lost 9 bases, and 14 bases lay in between. CDR3 sequence (DNA): TGTGCCAGTAGTTCGGACTCTTTTGGCAACGTCCTGACTTTC. This translates into CASSSDSFGNVLTF. Combining the CDR3 with reference TRBV19 and TRBJ2-6 gives the whole variable domain DGGITQSPKYLFRKEGQNVTLSCEQNLNHDAMYWYRQDPGQGLRLIYYSQIVNDFQKGDIAEGYSVSREKKESFPLTVTSAQKNPTAFYLCASSSDSFGNVLTFGAGSRLTVL.

This chain joins TRBV2 and TRBJ1-1, with 8 positions matching TRBD1. V gave up 6 bases and J gave up 0 bases; unmatched junction bases: 6. This CDR3 region has 15 residues. In germline, CDR1 is SNHLY, CDR2 FYNNEI. The CDR3 DNA reads as TGTGCCAGCAGCGGACAGGGCGGGTTGAACACTGAAGCTTTCTTT. It translates to CASSGQGGLNTEAFF.

V and J are TRBV6-1 and TRBJ1-1; TRBD1 matches at 7 bases. The CDR3 totals 14 residues. V trimming: 1 base; J trimming: 8 bases; junction bases outside the gene matches: 7. Germline values: CDR1 MNHNS, CDR2 SASEGT. CDR3 nucleotides: TGTGCCAGCAGTGAAGACTGGAGGGACAGAGAAGCTTTCTTT. Encoded protein: CASSEDWRDREAFF.

This rearrangement joins TRBV4-3 to TRBJ2-1, with TRBD1 matching 7 bases. The CDR3 extends over 17 amino acids. The germline V gene encodes CDR1 LGHNA and CDR2 YSLEER. V gave up 1 base and J gave up 0 bases; unmatched junction bases: 6. DNA of the CDR3: TGCGCCAGCAGCCAAGTGGTGTCAGGGGGCTCCTACAATGAGCAGTTCTTC. This sequence encodes CASSQVVSGGSYNEQFF.

The genes are TRBV15 and TRBJ2-7, with D possibly called TRBD1 or TRBD2 (6 bases each). Per the germline V gene, CDR1 is LNHNV and CDR2 is YYDKDF (reference sequence). The CDR3 covers 14 residues. Trimming removed 0 bases from V and 2 bases from J, with 8 bases in between. CDR3 nucleotide sequence: TGTGCCACCAGCAGAGATAGGGGGGCCTACGAGCAGTACTTC. Residues: CATSRDRGAYEQYF. The full variable domain, completed using reference TRBV15 and TRBJ2-7, is DAMVIQNPRYQVTQFGKPVTLSCSQTLNHNVMYWYQQKSSQAPKLLFHYYDKDFNNEADTPDNFQSRRPNTSFCFLDIRSPGLGDTAMYLCATSRDRGAYEQYFGPGTRLTVT.